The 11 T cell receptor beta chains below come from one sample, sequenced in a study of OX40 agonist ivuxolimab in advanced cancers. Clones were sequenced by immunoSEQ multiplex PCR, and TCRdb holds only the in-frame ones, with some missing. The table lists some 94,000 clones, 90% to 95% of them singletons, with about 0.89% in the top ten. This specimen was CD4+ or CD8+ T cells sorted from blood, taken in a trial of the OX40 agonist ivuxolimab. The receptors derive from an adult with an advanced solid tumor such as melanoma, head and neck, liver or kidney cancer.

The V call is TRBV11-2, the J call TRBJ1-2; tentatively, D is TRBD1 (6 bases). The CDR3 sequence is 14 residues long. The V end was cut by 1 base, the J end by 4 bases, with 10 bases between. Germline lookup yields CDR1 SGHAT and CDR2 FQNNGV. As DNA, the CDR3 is TGTGCCAGCAGCTTAGTAGCAGGGGCCTATGGCTACACCTTC. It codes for CASSLVAGAYGYTF.

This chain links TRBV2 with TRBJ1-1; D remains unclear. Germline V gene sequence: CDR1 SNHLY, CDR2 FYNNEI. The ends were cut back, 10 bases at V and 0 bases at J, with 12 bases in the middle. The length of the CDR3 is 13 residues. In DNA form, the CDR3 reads TGTGCCACCGAGCCCGAGATGAACACTGAAGCTTTCTTT. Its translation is CATEPEMNTEAFF.

The CDR3 sequence: CASTRTTNTGELFF. The CDR3 nucleotides are TGTGCCAGCACCCGAACAACGAACACCGGGGAGCTGTTTTTT. This chain uses TRBV2 with TRBJ2-2; D not certain. Germline-derived CDR1 and CDR2 are SNHLY and FYNNEI. V was cut by 7 bases and J by 0 bases, with 9 bases left in between. This CDR3 is 14 amino acids long.

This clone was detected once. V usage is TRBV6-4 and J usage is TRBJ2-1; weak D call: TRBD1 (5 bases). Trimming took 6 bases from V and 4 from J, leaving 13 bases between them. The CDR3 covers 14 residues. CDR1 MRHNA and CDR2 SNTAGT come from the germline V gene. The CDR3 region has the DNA TGTGCCAGCAGCCTGGGGCACCAATACAATGAGCAGTTCTTC. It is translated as CASSLGHQYNEQFF.

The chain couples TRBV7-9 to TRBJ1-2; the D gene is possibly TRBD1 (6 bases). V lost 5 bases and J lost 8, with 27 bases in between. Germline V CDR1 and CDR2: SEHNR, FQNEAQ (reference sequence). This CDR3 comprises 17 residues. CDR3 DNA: TGTGCCAGCAGCGCACCATCCCGAATACAGGGCAATTACGGCTACACCTTC. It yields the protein CASSAPSRIQGNYGYTF.

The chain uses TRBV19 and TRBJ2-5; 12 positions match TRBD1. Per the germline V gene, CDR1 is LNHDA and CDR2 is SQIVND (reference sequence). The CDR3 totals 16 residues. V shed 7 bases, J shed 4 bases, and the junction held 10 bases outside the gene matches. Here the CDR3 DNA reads TGTGCCAGTACCGATGTGGGACAGGGGGCAGGAGAGACCCAGTACTTC. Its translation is CASTDVGQGAGETQYF.

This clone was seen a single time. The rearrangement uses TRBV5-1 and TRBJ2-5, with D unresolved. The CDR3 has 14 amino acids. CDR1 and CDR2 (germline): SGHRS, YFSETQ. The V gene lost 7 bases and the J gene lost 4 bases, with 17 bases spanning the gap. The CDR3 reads CASGSNLVGETQYF. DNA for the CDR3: TGCGCCAGCGGGTCCAACCTAGTGGGAGAGACCCAGTACTTC. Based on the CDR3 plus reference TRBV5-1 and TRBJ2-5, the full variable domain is KAGVTQTPRYLIKTRGQQVTLSCSPISGHRSVSWYQQTPGQGLQFLFEYFSETQRNKGNFPGRFSGRQFSNSRSEMNVSTLELGDSALYLCASGSNLVGETQYFGPGTRLLVL.

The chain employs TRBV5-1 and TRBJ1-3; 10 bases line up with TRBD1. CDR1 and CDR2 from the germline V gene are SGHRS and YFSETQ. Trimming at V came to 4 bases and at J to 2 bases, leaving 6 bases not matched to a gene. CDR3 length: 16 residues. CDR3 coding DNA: TGCGCCAGCAGCCTGACAGGGGGCGAGGCTGGAAACACCATATATTTT. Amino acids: CASSLTGGEAGNTIYF. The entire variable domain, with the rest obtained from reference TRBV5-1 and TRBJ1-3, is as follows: KAGVTQTPRYLIKTRGQQVTLSCSPISGHRSVSWYQQTPGQGLQFLFEYFSETQRNKGNFPGRFSGRQFSNSRSEMNVSTLELGDSALYLCASSLTGGEAGNTIYFGEGSWLTVV.

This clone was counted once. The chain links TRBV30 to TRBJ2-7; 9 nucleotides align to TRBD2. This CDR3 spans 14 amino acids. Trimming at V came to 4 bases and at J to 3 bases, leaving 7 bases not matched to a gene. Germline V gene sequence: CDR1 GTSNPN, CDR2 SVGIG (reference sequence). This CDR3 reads CAWTPGLAFYEQYF. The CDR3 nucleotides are TGTGCCTGGACGCCGGGACTAGCCTTCTACGAGCAGTACTTC.

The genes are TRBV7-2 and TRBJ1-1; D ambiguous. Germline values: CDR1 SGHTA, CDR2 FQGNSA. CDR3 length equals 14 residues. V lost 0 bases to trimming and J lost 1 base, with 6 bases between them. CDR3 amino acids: CASSLARTNTEAFF. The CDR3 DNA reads TGTGCCAGCAGCTTAGCGCGGACGAACACTGAAGCTTTCTTT.

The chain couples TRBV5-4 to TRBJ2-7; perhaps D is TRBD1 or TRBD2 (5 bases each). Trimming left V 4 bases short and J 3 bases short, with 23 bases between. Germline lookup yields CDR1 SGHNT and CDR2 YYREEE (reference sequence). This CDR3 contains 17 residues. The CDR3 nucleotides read TGTGCCAGCAGCGGGGCGGGCGGGCTGCCGGCGGACTACGAGCAGTACTTC. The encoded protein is CASSGAGGLPADYEQYF.